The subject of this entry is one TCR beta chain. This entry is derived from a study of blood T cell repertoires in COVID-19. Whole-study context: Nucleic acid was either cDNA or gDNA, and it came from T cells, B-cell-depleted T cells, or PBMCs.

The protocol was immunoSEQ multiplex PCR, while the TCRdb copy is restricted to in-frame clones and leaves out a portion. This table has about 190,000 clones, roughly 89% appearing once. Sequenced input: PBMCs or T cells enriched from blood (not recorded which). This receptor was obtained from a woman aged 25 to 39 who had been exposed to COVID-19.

This chain's CDR3 is CATSLDRVRDNQPQHF. CDR3 bases: TGTGCCACCAGCCTGGACAGGGTTCGAGACAATCAGCCCCAGCATTTT. This rearrangement joins TRBV15 to TRBJ1-5, with 8 nucleotides matching TRBD1. Germline V CDR1 and CDR2: LNHNV, YYDKDF (reference sequence). The CDR3 has 16 residues. V lost 5 bases, J lost 3 bases, and 9 bases stayed unmatched.